One T cell receptor beta chain is described in this entry. The source of the sample is a study of blood T cell repertoires in COVID-19. Overall study context: COVID-19 samples from acute and convalescent phases originated in the United States, Italy and Spain. Nucleic acid was either cDNA or gDNA, and it came from T cells, B-cell-depleted T cells, or PBMCs.

The CDR3 covers 15 residues. TCRdb's table, derived via immunoSEQ multiplex PCR, lists solely in-frame clones and lacks some. The profile shows approximately 160,000 clones, around four fifths of them singletons. The specimen was peripheral blood. This clonotype originated in a man aged 40-55 years who had recovered from COVID-19. This chain links TRBV21-1 with TRBJ2-5; whether TRBD2, the table's D call, matches the DNA was not checked. TRBV21-1 is an annotated pseudogene. CDR3 loop: CASSKGGTSQETQYF. The CDR3 DNA is TGTGCCAGCAGCAAAGGGGGGACTAGCCAGGAGACCCAGTACTTC.